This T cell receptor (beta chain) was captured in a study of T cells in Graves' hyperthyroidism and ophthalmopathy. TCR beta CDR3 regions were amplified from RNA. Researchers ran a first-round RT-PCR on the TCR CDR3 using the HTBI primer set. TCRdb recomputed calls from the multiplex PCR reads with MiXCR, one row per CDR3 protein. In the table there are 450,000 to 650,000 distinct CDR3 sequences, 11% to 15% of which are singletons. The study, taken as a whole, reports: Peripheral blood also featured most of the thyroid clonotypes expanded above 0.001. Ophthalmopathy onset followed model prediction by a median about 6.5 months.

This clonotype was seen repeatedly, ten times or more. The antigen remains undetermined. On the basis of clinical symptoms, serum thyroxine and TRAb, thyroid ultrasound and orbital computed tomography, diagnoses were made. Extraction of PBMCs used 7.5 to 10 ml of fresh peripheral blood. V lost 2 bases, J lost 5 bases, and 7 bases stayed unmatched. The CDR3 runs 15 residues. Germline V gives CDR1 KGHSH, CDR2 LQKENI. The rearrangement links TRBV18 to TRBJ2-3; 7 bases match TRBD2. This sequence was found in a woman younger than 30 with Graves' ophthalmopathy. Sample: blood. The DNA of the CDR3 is TGTGCCAGCTCACCATACGCGGGAGCGGAAGATACGCAGTATTTT. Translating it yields CASSPYAGAEDTQYF.